The 30 T cell receptor beta chains in this list originate from one sample, sequenced in a study of CD8 T cells in ankylosing spondylitis. Study-wide results and limits: Ankylosing spondylitis blood seemed to carry a telltale TCR beta motif made of under ten highly homologous variants.

TCRdb reanalysed the 5' RACE reads using MiXCR and keeps one entry per CDR3 protein. The sample comprises roughly 700,000 distinct CDR3 sequences, 15% to 20% of which are singletons, and roughly a fifth rests with the top ten. Their antigen targets remain unknown. The sequenced sample was blood, either unsorted or a sorted T cell fraction (not recorded which). The receptors come from a male donor with ankylosing spondylitis.

This clonotype was recorded a few times. J is TRBJ2-4 and V is TRBV3-1; tentative D call: TRBD2 (5 bases). The CDR3 has 14 residues. CDR1 and CDR2 from the germline V gene are LGHDT and YNNKEL (reference sequence). V lost 4 bases and J lost 9, with 16 bases in between. The CDR3 spells CASSPTSLDGIQYF. Written as DNA, the CDR3 is TGTGCCAGCAGCCCCACTAGTTTGGACGGCATTCAGTACTTC.

This chain joins TRBV23-1 and TRBJ2-2; TRBD2 might be the D (6 bases). TRBV23-1 is marked as an open reading frame, function uncertain. The V end lost 10 bases, the J end lost 2 bases, and 17 bases lay between the germline ends. This CDR3 is built from 15 residues. DNA of the CDR3: TGCGCCAATCCGCGGCGGGGAGCAAACACCGGGGAGCTGTTTTTT. Translation: CANPRRGANTGELFF.

The gene calls are TRBV2 and TRBJ1-2; possibly TRBD1 for D (5 bases). Trimming removed 4 bases from V and 8 bases from J, with 17 bases in between. Germline CDR1 reads SNHLY; CDR2 reads FYNNEI. The CDR3 totals 14 residues. The CDR3 DNA follows: TGTGCCAGCAGTGGAGTGATGGGCAGGGACGGCTACACCTTC. Translating gives CASSGVMGRDGYTF. Looking up the rest from reference TRBV2 and TRBJ1-2 gives the full variable domain: EPEVTQTPSHQVTQMGQEVILRCVPISNHLYFYWYRQILGQKVEFLVSFYNNEISEKSEIFDDQFSVERPDGSNFTLKIRSTKLEDSAMYFCASSGVMGRDGYTFGSGTRLTVV.

This clonotype came up a few times. The rearrangement links TRBV27 to TRBJ2-2; D ambiguous. The CDR3 has 13 residues. Germline V gene lookup returns CDR1 MNHEY and CDR2 SMNVEV (reference sequence). V gave up 2 bases and J gave up 6 bases, with 7 bases separating them. The CDR3 region is CASSLAAAGELFF. CDR3 nucleotide sequence: TGTGCCAGCAGTTTAGCCGCTGCCGGGGAGCTGTTTTTT.

The chain has TRBV4-3 and TRBJ2-7, with a weak D call TRBD2 (5 bases). V was cut by 0 bases and J by 3 bases, with 12 bases left in between. CDR3 length: 15 amino acids. CDR1 and CDR2 from the germline V gene are LGHNA and YSLEER. The DNA of the CDR3 is TGCGCCAGCAGCCAAGAGTCGGGATCCATCTACGAGCAGTACTTC. It codes for CASSQESGSIYEQYF.

The chain uses TRBV7-2 and TRBJ2-4; a possible D gene is TRBD1 (6 bases). The V end was cut by 5 bases, the J end by 5 bases, with 10 bases between. This CDR3 has 13 amino acids. In germline, CDR1 is SGHTA, CDR2 FQGNSA. CDR3 sequence: CASSAGTQNIQYF. The CDR3 DNA sequence: TGTGCCAGCAGCGCTGGGACACAAAACATTCAGTACTTC.

This clonotype turned up a few times. The rearrangement links TRBV20-1 to TRBJ2-7; weak D call: TRBD2 (6 bases). The germline gives CDR1 DFQATT, CDR2 SNEGSKA (reference sequence). The CDR3 runs to 14 residues. Trimming pared 2 bases from V and 4 bases from J, leaving 15 bases between. The CDR3 DNA sequence: TGCAGTGCTAGACCGTTCACGGGGAGGTACGAGCAGTACTTC. Encoded protein: CSARPFTGRYEQYF.

This clonotype was observed a few times. The chain combines TRBV7-9 with TRBJ2-1, with 10 bases aligning to TRBD2. The V gene end was trimmed by 5 bases and the J gene end by 0 bases; junction bases not matched to a gene: 7. The CDR3 has 17 residues. Germline CDR1 is SEHNR and CDR2 is FQNEAQ (reference sequence). The CDR3 region has the DNA TGTGCCAGCAGCCCCCTAGCGGGGGAGAGCTCCTACAATGAGCAGTTCTTC. The encoded protein is CASSPLAGESSYNEQFF.

This clonotype has more than one count but fewer than ten. The genes are TRBV24-1 and TRBJ2-1, with D maybe TRBD2 (5 bases). Trimming left V 4 bases short and J 1 base short, with 13 bases between. This CDR3 contains 16 residues. The germline V gene has CDR1 KGHDR and CDR2 SFDVKD. CDR3 amino acids: CATSERGRGSYNEQFF. For the CDR3, the DNA is TGTGCCACCAGTGAGAGAGGGCGTGGGTCCTACAATGAGCAGTTCTTC.

As to this clonotype: As the CDR3 is not closed by the conserved phenylalanine or tryptophan, this likely results from a read error. The DNA is omitted, as the CDR3 cannot be located on it reliably, and the CDR3 follows TCRdb's listing. This sequence joins TRBV27 and TRBJ2-5. Germline lookup yields CDR1 MNHEY and CDR2 SMNVEV (reference sequence). Including both end residues, the CDR3 is 8 amino acids long. The CDR3 loop reads CASSGDSI.

This clonotype was seen a handful of times. The V and J genes are TRBV29-1 and TRBJ2-3; D may be TRBD2 (6 bases). The CDR3 is made up of 13 amino acids. Germline loops: CDR1 SQVTM, CDR2 ANQGSEA. Between the trimmed V and J ends, which lost 5 bases and 2 bases, there was a span of 11 bases. The CDR3 nucleotides read TGCAGCGTTCGGGGACTTTCCACAGATACGCAGTATTTT. It codes for CSVRGLSTDTQYF.

This clonotype was counted many times. Compared with germline, one end of the junction differs, possibly owing to a read error. CDR3: CASSFRGDNEQFF. The CDR3 coding sequence is TGTGCCAGCAGTTTTCGGGGCGACAATGAGCAGTTCTTC. The chain couples TRBV5-1 to TRBJ2-1, with D possibly called TRBD1 or TRBD2 (5 bases each). This CDR3 contains 13 residues. Germline V gene data show CDR1 as SGHRS and CDR2 as YFSETQ.

A few counts support this clonotype. The chain is built from TRBV6-2 or TRBV6-3 and TRBJ1-2; 7 nucleotides align to TRBD1. V trimming: 7 bases; J trimming: 0 bases; junction bases outside the gene matches: 8. The CDR3 runs to 15 residues. CDR1 MNHEY and CDR2 SVGEGT come from the germline V gene. The CDR3 nucleotides read TGTGCCAGCATCATAACCGGGACAGCTAACTATGGCTACACCTTC. As protein: CASIITGTANYGYTF.

This chain connects TRBV4-1 to TRBJ2-2; a possible D gene is TRBD2 (5 bases). CDR3 length: 14 amino acids. Germline V gene lookup returns CDR1 MGHRA and CDR2 YSYEKL. The V end lost 7 bases, the J end lost 6 bases, and 15 bases lay between the germline ends. CDR3 in amino acids: CASTRGIGSGELFF. DNA for the CDR3: TGCGCCAGCACTCGGGGAATAGGGTCCGGGGAGCTGTTTTTT.

This clonotype was detected only a few times. CDR3 nucleotides: TGCAGCGTCCTCCCGGACAGTAATGAAAAACTGTTTTTT. Protein sequence: CSVLPDSNEKLFF. V usage is TRBV29-1 and J usage is TRBJ1-4; perhaps TRBD1 as D (6 bases). This CDR3 spans 13 amino acids. Germline CDR1 SQVTM, CDR2 ANQGSEA. V lost 6 bases to trimming and J lost 4 bases, with 12 bases between them.

This rearrangement joins TRBV7-9 to TRBJ2-7; D gene unclear. CDR3 length equals 15 residues. V was shortened by 1 base and J by 2 bases, with 12 bases between the two germline ends. Germline V lookup: CDR1 SEHNR, CDR2 FQNEAQ (reference sequence). The DNA of the CDR3 is TGTGCCAGCAGCTTAGGGCGATACGCCACCTACGAGCAGTACTTC. Translation: CASSLGRYATYEQYF.

The chain links TRBV15 to TRBJ2-1; TRBD1 might be the D (6 bases). The length of the CDR3 is 17 residues. Germline CDR1 LNHNV, CDR2 YYDKDF (reference sequence). V was trimmed by 0 bases and J by 0 bases, leaving 12 bases between them. The DNA of the CDR3 is TGTGCCACCAGCAGAGATGGACAGTTTGCCTCCTACAATGAGCAGTTCTTC. It specifies CATSRDGQFASYNEQFF.

The chain combines TRBV12-5 with TRBJ1-5; D is uncertain. Germline V lookup: CDR1 LGHNT, CDR2 FRNRAP. The V gene lost 1 base and the J gene lost 2 bases, with 6 bases spanning the gap. CDR3 length: 14 amino acids. The chain's CDR3 is CASGLGSRNQPQHF. In nucleotides, the CDR3 is TGTGCTAGTGGTTTGGGCAGCCGCAATCAGCCCCAGCATTTT.

This clonotype has just a few counts. The CDR3, as DNA: TGCAGTGCTAGGGCGCGGGACGGGGGCTACGAGCAGTACTTC. It codes for CSARARDGGYEQYF. This chain connects TRBV20-1 to TRBJ2-7; D is perhaps TRBD2 (6 bases). V gave up 3 bases and J gave up 3 bases, with 15 bases separating them. This CDR3 comprises 14 residues. Germline-derived CDR1 and CDR2 are DFQATT and SNEGSKA (reference sequence).

This rearrangement joins TRBV5-1 to TRBJ1-2; D is undetermined. CDR1 and CDR2 (germline): SGHRS, YFSETQ. Trimming stripped 4 bases from V and 3 bases from J, with 13 bases between. This CDR3 has 14 residues. The CDR3 is CASSPKREDYGYTF. CDR3 nucleotide sequence: TGCGCCAGCAGCCCGAAGAGGGAAGACTATGGCTACACCTTC. The whole variable domain, remainder taken from reference TRBV5-1 and TRBJ1-2, is KAGVTQTPRYLIKTRGQQVTLSCSPISGHRSVSWYQQTPGQGLQFLFEYFSETQRNKGNFPGRFSGRQFSNSRSEMNVSTLELGDSALYLCASSPKREDYGYTFGSGTRLTVV.

This clonotype was seen a few times. The V and J genes are TRBV4-1 and TRBJ1-6, with 7 bases matching TRBD1. CDR1 and CDR2 from the germline V gene are MGHRA and YSYEKL. V was pared by 3 bases and J by 5 bases, with 7 bases of the junction left unmatched. The CDR3 runs to 16 residues. CDR3 in DNA: TGCGCCAGCAGCCAGGGACAGACCCCCAATAATTCACCCCTCCACTTT. Translating gives CASSQGQTPNNSPLHF.

This clonotype has only a few counts. This chain joins TRBV20-1 and TRBJ1-1; D remains unclear. V dropped 3 bases and J dropped 8 bases, with 19 bases sitting between them. Per the germline V gene, CDR1 is DFQATT and CDR2 is SNEGSKA (reference sequence). The CDR3 extends over 14 amino acids. The CDR3 reads CSASQEFKLQEAFF. For the CDR3, the DNA is TGCAGTGCTAGTCAGGAATTTAAGTTACAAGAAGCTTTCTTT.

The V and J genes are TRBV20-1 and TRBJ2-1, with D uncertain. The CDR3 has 15 amino acids. V was trimmed by 6 bases and J by 0 bases, leaving 15 bases between them. From germline, CDR1 is DFQATT and CDR2 SNEGSKA (reference sequence). In DNA, the CDR3 is TGCAGTGCGCCTCTCAGCGCAAGCTCCTACAATGAGCAGTTCTTC. It encodes CSAPLSASSYNEQFF.

This clonotype was counted ten times or more. V and J are TRBV29-1 and TRBJ2-7, with D perhaps matching TRBD2 (7 bases). CDR1 is SQVTM and CDR2 is ANQGSEA in the germline V gene. This CDR3 is 15 amino acids long. Trimming left V 7 bases short and J 4 bases short, with 23 bases between. CDR3 bases: TGCAGCGCTAGGGGGGGGGGCATCCCCCAATACGAGCAGTACTTC. Protein product: CSARGGGIPQYEQYF.

This clonotype was observed at least ten times. The CDR3: CSAPLTGGRDKNIQYF. The DNA for the CDR3 is TGCAGTGCTCCCCTAACAGGGGGACGAGACAAAAACATTCAGTACTTC. The rearrangement uses TRBV20-1 and TRBJ2-4; 8 bases line up with TRBD1. CDR3 length equals 16 residues. CDR1 and CDR2 (germline): DFQATT, SNEGSKA (reference sequence). V was clipped by 5 bases and J by 3 bases; unmatched bases: 12.

This clonotype was seen ten or more times. V usage is TRBV24-1 and J usage is TRBJ2-2, with D unclear. Germline V gene sequence: CDR1 KGHDR, CDR2 SFDVKD. Deletions cut 3 bases from V and 2 bases from J, with 6 bases between. CDR3 size: 14 residues. The CDR3 here is CATSDPSNTGELFF. CDR3 DNA: TGTGCCACCAGTGATCCGTCCAACACCGGGGAGCTGTTTTTT.

In this sample, this clonotype turned up a few times. This chain uses TRBV20-1 with TRBJ1-3, with D perhaps matching TRBD1 (6 bases). CDR3 size: 14 residues. From germline, CDR1 is DFQATT and CDR2 SNEGSKA (reference sequence). The V and J ends lost 6 bases and 0 bases respectively, with 12 bases between them. The CDR3 region has the DNA TGCAGTGCCCTGAAGGACAGCTCTGGAAACACCATATATTTT. Protein: CSALKDSSGNTIYF.

This chain joins TRBV7-2 and TRBJ2-3, with D perhaps TRBD2 (5 bases). This CDR3 is 16 amino acids long. With 6 bases removed from V and 0 bases from J, the gap between germline ends came to 16 bases. Germline CDR1 SGHTA, CDR2 FQGNSA. The CDR3 coding sequence is TGTGCCAGCAGATCCCCTTGGGAGACTAGCACAGATACGCAGTATTTT. It yields the protein CASRSPWETSTDTQYF.

The rearrangement joins TRBV7-6 to TRBJ1-6, with D maybe TRBD1 (6 bases). The germline V gene encodes CDR1 SGHVS and CDR2 FNYEAQ. The CDR3 consists of 14 residues. Trimming took off 4 bases at V and 6 bases at J, with 10 bases between the two ends. This CDR3 is CASSSDSSNSPLHF. The CDR3 DNA reads TGTGCCAGCAGCTCGGACAGTTCTAATTCACCCCTCCACTTT.

The chain has TRBV12-3 or TRBV12-4 and TRBJ2-2, with D unclear. Between the trimmed V and J ends, which lost 7 bases and 4 bases, there was a span of 10 bases. This CDR3 comprises 13 residues. CDR3 amino acids: CASTGWGTGELFF. In DNA form, the CDR3 reads TGTGCCAGCACGGGTTGGGGCACCGGGGAGCTGTTTTTT.